This T cell receptor (beta chain) was recorded in a study of OX40 agonist ivuxolimab in advanced cancers. Study overall: Partial responses, seen in three patients, involved one hepatocellular carcinoma and two cutaneous melanomas.

Using immunoSEQ multiplex PCR, the repertoire was profiled, and TCRdb retains in-frame clones only, with some absent. The repertoire holds about 54,000 clones, with 84% as singletons. A few counts support this clone. As yet, its antigen is unknown. The sample carries other DNA sequences with the same CDR3. General study findings and limits: On average, CD8+ T cells showed a greater number of expanded clones than CD4+. Clonal expansion from baseline to week 6 occurred in both CD4+ and CD8+ T cells. Some patients who did not respond also had low normalized T-cell clonal expansion.

Germline lookup yields CDR1 SGHRS and CDR2 YFSETQ. Trimming took off 0 bases at V and 1 base at J, with 5 bases between the two ends. The CDR3 runs to 14 residues. The specimen comprised CD4+ or CD8+ T cells sorted from blood, sampled in a trial of the OX40 agonist ivuxolimab. This chain joins TRBV5-1 and TRBJ1-5; D is ambiguous. This receptor was identified in an adult with an advanced solid tumor such as melanoma, head and neck, liver or kidney cancer. CDR3 protein: CASSLEPSNQPQHF. The CDR3 DNA reads TGCGCCAGCAGCTTGGAGCCGAGCAATCAGCCCCAGCATTTT.